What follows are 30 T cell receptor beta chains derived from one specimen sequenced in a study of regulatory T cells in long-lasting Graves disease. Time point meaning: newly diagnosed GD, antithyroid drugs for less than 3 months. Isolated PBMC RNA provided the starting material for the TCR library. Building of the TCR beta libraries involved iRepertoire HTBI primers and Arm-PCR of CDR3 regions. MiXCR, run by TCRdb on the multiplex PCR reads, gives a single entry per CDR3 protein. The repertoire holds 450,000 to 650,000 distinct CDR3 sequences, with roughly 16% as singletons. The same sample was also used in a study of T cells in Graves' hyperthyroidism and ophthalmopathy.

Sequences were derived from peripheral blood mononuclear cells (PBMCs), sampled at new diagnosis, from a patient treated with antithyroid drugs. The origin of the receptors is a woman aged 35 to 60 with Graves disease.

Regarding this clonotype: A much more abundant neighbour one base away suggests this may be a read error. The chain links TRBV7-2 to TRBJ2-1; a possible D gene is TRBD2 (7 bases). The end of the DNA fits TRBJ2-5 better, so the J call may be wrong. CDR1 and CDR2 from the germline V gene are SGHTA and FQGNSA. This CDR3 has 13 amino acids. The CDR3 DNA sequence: TGTGCCAGCAGCAGGGGGGGGGGGGCGGACCAGTACTTC. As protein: CASSRGGGADQYF.

Here the CDR3 DNA reads TGTGCCAGCAGCTTAGACAGGGGGTACACAGATACGCAGTATTTT. Protein: CASSLDRGYTDTQYF. The rearrangement links TRBV7-2 to TRBJ2-3, with 8 bases fitting TRBD1. The V and J ends lost 1 base and 2 bases, in that order; junction bases with no gene match: 2. CDR1 is SGHTA and CDR2 is FQGNSA in the germline V gene. This CDR3 region has 15 residues.

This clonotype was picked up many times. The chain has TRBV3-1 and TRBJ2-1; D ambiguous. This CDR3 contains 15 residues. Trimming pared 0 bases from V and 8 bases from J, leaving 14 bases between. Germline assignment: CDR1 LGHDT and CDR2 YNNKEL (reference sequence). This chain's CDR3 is CASSQDGPSWDEQFF. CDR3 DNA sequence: TGTGCCAGCAGCCAAGACGGACCAAGTTGGGATGAGCAGTTCTTC.

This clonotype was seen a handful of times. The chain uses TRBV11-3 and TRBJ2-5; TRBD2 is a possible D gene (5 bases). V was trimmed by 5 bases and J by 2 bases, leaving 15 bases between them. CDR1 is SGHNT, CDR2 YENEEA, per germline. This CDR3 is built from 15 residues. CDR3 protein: CASSPGLPTQETQYF. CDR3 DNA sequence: TGTGCCAGCAGCCCCGGACTCCCTACTCAAGAGACCCAGTACTTC. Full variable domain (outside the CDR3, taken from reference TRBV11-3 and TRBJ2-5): EAGVVQSPRYKIIEKKQPVAFWCNPISGHNTLYWYLQNLGQGPELLIRYENEEAVDDSQLPKDRFSAERLKGVDSTLKIQPAELGDSAVYLCASSPGLPTQETQYFGPGTRLLVL.

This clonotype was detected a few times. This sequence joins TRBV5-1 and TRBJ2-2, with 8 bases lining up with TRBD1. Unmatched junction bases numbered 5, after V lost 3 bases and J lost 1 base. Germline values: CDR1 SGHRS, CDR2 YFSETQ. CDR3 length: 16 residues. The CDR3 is CASSSEGQENTGELFF. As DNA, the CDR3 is TGCGCCAGCAGCTCGGAGGGACAGGAGAACACCGGGGAGCTGTTTTTT.

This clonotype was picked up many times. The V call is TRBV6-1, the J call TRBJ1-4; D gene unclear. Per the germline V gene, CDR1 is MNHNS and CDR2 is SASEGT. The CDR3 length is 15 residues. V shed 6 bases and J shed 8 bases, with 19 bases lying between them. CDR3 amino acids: CASRNGEASTEKLFF. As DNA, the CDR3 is TGTGCCAGCAGGAACGGGGAGGCAAGCACCGAAAAACTGTTTTTT.

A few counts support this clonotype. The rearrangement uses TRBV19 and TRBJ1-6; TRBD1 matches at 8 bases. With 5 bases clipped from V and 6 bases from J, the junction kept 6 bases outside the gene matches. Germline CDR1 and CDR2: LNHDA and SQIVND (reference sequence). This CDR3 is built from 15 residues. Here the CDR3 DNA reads TGTGCCAGTAGTCCGGACAGGGCCCTTAATTCACCCCTCCACTTT. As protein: CASSPDRALNSPLHF.

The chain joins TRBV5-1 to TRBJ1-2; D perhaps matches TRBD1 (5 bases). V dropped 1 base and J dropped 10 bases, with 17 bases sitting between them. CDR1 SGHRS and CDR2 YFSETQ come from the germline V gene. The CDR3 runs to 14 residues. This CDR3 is CASSLPGTRSLYTF. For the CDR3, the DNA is TGCGCCAGCAGCTTGCCCGGGACGCGAAGCCTCTACACCTTC.

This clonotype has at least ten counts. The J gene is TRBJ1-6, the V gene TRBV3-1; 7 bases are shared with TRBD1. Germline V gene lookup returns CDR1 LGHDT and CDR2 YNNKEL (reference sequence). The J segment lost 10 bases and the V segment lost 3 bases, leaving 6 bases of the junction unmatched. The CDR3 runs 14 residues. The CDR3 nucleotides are TGTGCCAGCAGCCATTGGGACAGAGAATCACCCCTCCACTTT. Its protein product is CASSHWDRESPLHF.

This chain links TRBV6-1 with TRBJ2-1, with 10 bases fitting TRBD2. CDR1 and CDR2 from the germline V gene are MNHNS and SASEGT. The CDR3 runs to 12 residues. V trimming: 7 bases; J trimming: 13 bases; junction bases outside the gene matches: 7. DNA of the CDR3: TGTGCCAGCACCTTAGCGGGGGGCTCCCAGTTCTTC. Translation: CASTLAGGSQFF.

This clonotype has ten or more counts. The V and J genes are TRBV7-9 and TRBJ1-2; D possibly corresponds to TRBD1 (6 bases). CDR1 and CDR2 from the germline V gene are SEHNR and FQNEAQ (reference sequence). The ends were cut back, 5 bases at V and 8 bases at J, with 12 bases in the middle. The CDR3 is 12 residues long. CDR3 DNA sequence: TGTGCCAGCAGCACAACAGGGTTCGGCTACACCTTC. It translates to CASSTTGFGYTF.

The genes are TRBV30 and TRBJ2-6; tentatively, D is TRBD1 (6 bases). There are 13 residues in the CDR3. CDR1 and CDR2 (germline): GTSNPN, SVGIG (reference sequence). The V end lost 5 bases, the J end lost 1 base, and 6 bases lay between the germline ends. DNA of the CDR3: TGTGCCTGGGACAGGTCTGGGGCCAACGTCCTGACTTTC. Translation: CAWDRSGANVLTF.

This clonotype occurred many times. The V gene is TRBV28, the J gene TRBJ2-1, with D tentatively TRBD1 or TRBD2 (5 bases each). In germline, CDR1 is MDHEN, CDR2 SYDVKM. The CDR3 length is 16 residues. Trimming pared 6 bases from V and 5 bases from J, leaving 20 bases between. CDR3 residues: CASRGTRTWYHNEQFF. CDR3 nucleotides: TGTGCCAGCAGGGGGACCCGGACTTGGTACCACAATGAGCAGTTCTTC. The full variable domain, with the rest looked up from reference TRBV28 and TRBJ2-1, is DVKVTQSSRYLVKRTGEKVFLECVQDMDHENMFWYRQDPGLGLRLIYFSYDVKMKEKGDIPEGYSVSREKKERFSLILESASTNQTSMYLCASRGTRTWYHNEQFFGPGTRLTVL.

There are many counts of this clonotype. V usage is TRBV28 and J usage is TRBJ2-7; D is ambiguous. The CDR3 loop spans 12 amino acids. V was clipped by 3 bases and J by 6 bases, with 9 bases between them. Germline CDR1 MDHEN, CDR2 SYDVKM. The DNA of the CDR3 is TGTGCCAGCAGTTTTGTGTCGTCCGAGCAGTACTTC. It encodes CASSFVSSEQYF.

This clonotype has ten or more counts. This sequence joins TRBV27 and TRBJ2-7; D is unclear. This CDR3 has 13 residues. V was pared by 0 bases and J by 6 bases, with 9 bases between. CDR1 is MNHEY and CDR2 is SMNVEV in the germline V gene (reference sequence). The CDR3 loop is CASSLSTAPEQYF. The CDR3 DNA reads TGTGCCAGCAGTTTATCTACCGCCCCCGAGCAGTACTTC.

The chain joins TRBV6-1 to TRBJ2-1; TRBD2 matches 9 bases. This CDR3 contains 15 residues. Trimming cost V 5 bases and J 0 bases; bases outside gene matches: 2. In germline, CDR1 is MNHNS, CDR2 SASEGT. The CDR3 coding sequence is TGTGCCAGCAGTAATAGCGGGAGCTCCTACAATGAGCAGTTCTTC. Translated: CASSNSGSSYNEQFF.

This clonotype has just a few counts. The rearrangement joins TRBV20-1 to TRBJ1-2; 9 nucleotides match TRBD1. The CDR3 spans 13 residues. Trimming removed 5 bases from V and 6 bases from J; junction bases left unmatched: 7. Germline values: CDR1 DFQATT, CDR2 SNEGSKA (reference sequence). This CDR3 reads CSAARDRVDGYTF. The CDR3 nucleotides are TGCAGTGCTGCCCGGGACAGGGTAGATGGCTACACCTTC.

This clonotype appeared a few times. In DNA form, the CDR3 reads TGTGCCAGCAGCTTTGGGGTTGTTTCTAATTCACCCCTCCACTTT. Translated: CASSFGVVSNSPLHF. The chain combines TRBV11-3 with TRBJ1-6; no firm D call. The CDR3 is 15 residues long. Per the germline V gene, CDR1 is SGHNT and CDR2 is YENEEA. Trimming pared 3 bases from V and 6 bases from J, leaving 12 bases between.

The CDR3 nucleotides are TGCAGCGTTGAAGCCGGCGCCCATGGCTACACCTTC. It encodes CSVEAGAHGYTF. The chain has TRBV29-1 and TRBJ1-2; no firm D call. The CDR3 sequence is 12 residues long. Germline CDR1 reads SQVTM; CDR2 reads ANQGSEA. V was cut by 1 base and J by 6 bases, with 9 bases left in between.

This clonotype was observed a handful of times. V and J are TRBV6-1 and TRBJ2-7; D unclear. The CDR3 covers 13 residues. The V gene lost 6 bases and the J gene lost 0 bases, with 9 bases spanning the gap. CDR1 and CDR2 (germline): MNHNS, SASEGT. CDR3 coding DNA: TGTGCCAGCAGATACGGCGACTCCTACGAGCAGTACTTC. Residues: CASRYGDSYEQYF.

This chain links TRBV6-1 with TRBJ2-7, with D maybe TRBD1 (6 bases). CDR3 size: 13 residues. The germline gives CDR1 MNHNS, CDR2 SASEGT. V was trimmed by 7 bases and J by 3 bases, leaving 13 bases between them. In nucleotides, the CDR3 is TGTGCCAGCATGAGAGGGACAAACTACGAGCAGTACTTC. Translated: CASMRGTNYEQYF.

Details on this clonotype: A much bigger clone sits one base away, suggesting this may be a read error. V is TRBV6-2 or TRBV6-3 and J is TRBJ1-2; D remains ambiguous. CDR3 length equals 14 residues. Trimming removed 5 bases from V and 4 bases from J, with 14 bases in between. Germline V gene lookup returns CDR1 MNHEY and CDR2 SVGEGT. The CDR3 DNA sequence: TGTGCCAGCAGTGCTTCGGGTGGACGCTATGGCTACACCTTC. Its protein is CASSASGGRYGYTF.

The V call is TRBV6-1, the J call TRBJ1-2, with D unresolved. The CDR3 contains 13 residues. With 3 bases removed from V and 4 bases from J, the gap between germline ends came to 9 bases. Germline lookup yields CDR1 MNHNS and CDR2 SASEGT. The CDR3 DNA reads TGTGCCAGCAGTGAGCCCGAGTTCTATGGCTACACCTTC. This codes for CASSEPEFYGYTF.

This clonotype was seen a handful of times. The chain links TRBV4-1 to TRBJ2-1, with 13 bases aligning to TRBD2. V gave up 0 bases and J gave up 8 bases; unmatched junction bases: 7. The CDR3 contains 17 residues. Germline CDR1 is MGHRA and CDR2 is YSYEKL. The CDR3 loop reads CASSQEGTGLAGYEQFF. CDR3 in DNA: TGCGCCAGCAGCCAAGAAGGGACGGGACTAGCGGGGTATGAGCAGTTCTTC.

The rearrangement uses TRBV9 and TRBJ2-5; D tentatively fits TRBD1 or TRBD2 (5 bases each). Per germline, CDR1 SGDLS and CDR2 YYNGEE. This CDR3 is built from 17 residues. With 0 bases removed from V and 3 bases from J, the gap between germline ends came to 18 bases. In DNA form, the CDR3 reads TGTGCCAGCAGCGTAGGTTCTAGCCCGAGGGGTGAAGAGACCCAGTACTTC. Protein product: CASSVGSSPRGEETQYF.

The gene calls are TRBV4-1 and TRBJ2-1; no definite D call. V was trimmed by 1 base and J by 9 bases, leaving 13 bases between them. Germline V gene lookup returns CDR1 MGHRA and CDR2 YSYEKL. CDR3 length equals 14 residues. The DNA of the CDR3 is TGCGCCAGCAGCCAAGTCCGAAGCTCATTTGAGCAGTTCTTC. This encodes CASSQVRSSFEQFF.

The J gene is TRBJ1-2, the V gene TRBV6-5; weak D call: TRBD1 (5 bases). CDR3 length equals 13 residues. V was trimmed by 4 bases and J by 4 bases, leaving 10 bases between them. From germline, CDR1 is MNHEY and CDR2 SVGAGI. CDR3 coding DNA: TGTGCCAGCAGTTCAAGGGGTAGCTATGGCTACACCTTC. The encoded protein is CASSSRGSYGYTF.

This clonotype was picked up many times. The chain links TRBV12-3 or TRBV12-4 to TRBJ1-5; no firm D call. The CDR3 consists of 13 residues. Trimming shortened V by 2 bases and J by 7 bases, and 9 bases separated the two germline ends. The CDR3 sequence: CASSLNAFQPQHF. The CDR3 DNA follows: TGTGCCAGCAGTTTAAACGCTTTCCAGCCCCAGCATTTT.

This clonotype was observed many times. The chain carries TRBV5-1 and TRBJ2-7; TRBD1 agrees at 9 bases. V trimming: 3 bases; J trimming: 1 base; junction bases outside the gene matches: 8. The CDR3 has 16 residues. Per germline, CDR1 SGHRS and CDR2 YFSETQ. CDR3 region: CASSYKPGQGSYEQYF. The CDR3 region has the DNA TGCGCCAGCAGCTACAAACCGGGACAGGGATCCTACGAGCAGTACTTC.

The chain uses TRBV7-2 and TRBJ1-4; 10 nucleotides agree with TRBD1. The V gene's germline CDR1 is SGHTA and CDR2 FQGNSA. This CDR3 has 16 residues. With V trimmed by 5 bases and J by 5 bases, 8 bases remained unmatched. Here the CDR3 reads CASSRTGGGQNEKLFF. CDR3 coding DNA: TGTGCCAGCAGCCGGACAGGGGGTGGACAGAATGAAAAACTGTTTTTT.